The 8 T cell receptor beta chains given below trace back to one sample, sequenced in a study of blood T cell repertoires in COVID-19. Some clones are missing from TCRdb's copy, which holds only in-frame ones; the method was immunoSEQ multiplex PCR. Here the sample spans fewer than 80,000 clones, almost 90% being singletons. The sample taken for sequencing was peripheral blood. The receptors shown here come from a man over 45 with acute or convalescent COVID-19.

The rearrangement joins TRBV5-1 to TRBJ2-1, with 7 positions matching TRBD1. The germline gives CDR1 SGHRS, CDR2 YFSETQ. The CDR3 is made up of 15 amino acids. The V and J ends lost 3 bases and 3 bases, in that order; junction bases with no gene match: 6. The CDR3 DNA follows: TGCGCCAGCAGCTATCCCCGGGACAGCTACAATGAGCAGTTCTTC. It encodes CASSYPRDSYNEQFF.

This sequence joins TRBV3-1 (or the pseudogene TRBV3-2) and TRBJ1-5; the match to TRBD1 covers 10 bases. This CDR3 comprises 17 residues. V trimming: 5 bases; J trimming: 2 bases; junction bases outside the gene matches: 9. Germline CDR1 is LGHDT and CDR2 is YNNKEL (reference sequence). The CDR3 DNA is TGTGCCAGCAGCAACCGGGACAGGGGTCGAGGCAATCAGCCCCAGCATTTT. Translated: CASSNRDRGRGNQPQHF.

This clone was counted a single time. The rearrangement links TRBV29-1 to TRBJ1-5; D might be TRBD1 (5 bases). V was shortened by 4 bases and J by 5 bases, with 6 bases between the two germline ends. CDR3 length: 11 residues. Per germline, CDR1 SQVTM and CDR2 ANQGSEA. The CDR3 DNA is TGCAGCGTTGGGGGGGATCAGCCCCAGCATTTT. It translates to CSVGGDQPQHF. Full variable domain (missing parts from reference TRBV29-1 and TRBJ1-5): SAVISQKPSRDICQRGTSLTIQCQVDSQVTMMFWYRQQPGQSLTLIATANQGSEATYESGFVIDKFPISRPNLTFSTLTVSNMSPEDSSIYLCSVGGDQPQHFGDGTRLSIL.

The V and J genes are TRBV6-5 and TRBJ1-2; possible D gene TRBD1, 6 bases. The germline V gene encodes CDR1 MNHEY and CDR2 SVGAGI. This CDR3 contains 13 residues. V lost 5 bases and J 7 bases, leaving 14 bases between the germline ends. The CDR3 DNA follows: TGTGCCAGCAGTCGGACAGTAGGGGCTGGCTACACCTTC. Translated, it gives CASSRTVGAGYTF.

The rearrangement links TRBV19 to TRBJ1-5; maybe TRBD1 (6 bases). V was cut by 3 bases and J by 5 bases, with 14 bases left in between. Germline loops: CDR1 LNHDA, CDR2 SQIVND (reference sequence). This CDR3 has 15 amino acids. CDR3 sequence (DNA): TGTGCCAGTAGTATCACAGACAGGCTTCATCAGCCCCAGCATTTT. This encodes CASSITDRLHQPQHF.

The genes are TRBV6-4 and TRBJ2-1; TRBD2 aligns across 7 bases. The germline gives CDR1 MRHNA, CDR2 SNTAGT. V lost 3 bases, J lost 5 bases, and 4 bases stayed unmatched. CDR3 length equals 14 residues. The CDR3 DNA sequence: TGTGCCAGCAGTGAACTAGCGTTTAACAATGAGCAGTTCTTC. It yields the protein CASSELAFNNEQFF.

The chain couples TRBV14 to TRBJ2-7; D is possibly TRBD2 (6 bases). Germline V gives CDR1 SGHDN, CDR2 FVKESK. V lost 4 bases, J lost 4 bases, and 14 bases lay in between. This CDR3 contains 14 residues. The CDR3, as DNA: TGTGCCAGCAGCCGGGCTTTCGGGAGATACGAGCAGTACTTC. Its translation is CASSRAFGRYEQYF.

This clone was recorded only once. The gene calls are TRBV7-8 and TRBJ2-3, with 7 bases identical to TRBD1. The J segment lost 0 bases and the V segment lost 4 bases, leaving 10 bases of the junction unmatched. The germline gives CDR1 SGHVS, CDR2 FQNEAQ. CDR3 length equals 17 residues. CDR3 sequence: CASSSSSGQWSTDTQYF. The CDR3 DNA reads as TGTGCCAGCAGCTCGAGTTCGGGACAGTGGAGCACAGATACGCAGTATTTT.